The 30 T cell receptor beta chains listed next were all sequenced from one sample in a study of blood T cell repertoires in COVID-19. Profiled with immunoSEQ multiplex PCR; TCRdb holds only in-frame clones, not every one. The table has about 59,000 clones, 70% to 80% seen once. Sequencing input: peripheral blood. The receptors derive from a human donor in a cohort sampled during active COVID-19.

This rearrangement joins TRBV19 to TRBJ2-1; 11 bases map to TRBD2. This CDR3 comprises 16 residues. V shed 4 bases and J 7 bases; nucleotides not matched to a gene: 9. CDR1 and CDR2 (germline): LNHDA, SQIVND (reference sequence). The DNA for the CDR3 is TGTGCCAGTAGTACCTCCTTAGCGGGAGGGTCTAATGAGCAGTTCTTC. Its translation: CASSTSLAGGSNEQFF.

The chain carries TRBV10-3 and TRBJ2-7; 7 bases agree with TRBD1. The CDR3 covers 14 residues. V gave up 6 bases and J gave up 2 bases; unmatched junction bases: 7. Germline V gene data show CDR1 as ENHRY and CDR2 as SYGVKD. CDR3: CAISQGQETYEQYF. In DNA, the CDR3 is TGTGCCATCAGCCAAGGACAGGAAACCTACGAGCAGTACTTC.

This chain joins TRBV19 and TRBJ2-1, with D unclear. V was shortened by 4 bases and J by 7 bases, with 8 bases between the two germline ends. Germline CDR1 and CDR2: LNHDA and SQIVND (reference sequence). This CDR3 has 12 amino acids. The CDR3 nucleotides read TGTGCCAGTAGTACTTACGCGAATGAGCAGTTCTTC. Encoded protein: CASSTYANEQFF. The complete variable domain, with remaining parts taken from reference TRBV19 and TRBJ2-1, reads DGGITQSPKYLFRKEGQNVTLSCEQNLNHDAMYWYRQDPGQGLRLIYYSQIVNDFQKGDIAEGYSVSREKKESFPLTVTSAQKNPTAFYLCASSTYANEQFFGPGTRLTVL.

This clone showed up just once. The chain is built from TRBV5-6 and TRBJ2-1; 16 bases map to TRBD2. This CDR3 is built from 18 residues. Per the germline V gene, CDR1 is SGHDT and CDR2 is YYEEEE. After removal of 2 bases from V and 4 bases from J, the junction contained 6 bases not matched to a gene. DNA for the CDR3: TGTGCCAGCAGCTTAGGGACTAGCGGGAGGGGGGGATACAATGAGCAGTTCTTC. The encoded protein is CASSLGTSGRGGYNEQFF.

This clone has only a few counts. The CDR3 loop is CASGLNGGGYTF. The CDR3 DNA reads as TGTGCTAGTGGTTTGAACGGAGGAGGCTACACCTTC. J is TRBJ1-2 and V is TRBV12-5; D unresolved. V lost 2 bases to trimming and J lost 8 bases, with 9 bases between them. CDR1 is LGHNT and CDR2 is FRNRAP in the germline V gene. The CDR3 is 12 residues long.

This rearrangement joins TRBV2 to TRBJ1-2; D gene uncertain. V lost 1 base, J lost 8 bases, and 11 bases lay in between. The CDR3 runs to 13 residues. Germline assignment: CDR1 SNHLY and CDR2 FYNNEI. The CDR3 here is CASSEGPTEGYTF. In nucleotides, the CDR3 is TGTGCCAGCAGTGAAGGACCCACAGAGGGCTACACCTTC.

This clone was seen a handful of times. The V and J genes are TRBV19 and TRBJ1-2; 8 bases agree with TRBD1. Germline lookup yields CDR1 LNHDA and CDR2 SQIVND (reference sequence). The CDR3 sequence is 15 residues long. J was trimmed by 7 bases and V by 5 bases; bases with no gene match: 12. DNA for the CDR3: TGTGCCAGTAGTGAATTTTTGGACAGGGCGGCTGGCTACACCTTC. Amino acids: CASSEFLDRAAGYTF.

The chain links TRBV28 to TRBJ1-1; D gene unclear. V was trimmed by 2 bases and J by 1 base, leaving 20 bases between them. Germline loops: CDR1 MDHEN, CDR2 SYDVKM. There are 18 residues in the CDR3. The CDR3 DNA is TGTGCCAGCAGTTTAAGCTCGCCTCCTCTCGGAGCGAACACTGAAGCTTTCTTT. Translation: CASSLSSPPLGANTEAFF.

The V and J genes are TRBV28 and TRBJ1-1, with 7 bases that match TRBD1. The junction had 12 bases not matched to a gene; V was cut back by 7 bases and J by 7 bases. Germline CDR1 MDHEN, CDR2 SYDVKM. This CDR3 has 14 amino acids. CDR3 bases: TGTGCCAGCACCCGCCCCGGGACAGTAGGTGAAGCTTTCTTT. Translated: CASTRPGTVGEAFF.

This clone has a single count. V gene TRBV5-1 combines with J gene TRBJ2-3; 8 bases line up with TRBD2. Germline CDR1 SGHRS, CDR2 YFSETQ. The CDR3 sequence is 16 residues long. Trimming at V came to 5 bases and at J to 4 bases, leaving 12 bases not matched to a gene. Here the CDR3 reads CASRNRAGGGADTQYF. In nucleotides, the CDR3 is TGCGCCAGCAGGAATCGGGCGGGAGGAGGTGCAGATACGCAGTATTTT.

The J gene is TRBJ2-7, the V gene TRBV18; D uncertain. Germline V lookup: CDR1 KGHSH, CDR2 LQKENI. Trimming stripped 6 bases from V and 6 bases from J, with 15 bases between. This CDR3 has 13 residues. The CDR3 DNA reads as TGTGCCAGCTCCCCTCGTGATTCGGGCGAGCAGTACTTC. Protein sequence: CASSPRDSGEQYF.

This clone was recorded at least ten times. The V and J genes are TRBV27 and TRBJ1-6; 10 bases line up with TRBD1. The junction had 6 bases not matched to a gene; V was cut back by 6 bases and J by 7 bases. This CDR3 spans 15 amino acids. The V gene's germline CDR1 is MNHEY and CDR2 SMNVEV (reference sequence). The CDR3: CASRPPGQGNSPLHF. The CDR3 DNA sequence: TGTGCCAGCAGACCTCCGGGACAGGGGAATTCACCCCTCCACTTT.

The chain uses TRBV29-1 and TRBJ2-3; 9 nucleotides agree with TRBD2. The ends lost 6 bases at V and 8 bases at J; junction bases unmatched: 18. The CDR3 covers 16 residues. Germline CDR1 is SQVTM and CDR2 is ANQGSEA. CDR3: CSVLRGTSPLSGTQYF. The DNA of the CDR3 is TGCAGCGTGTTAAGGGGGACTAGCCCCTTATCGGGTACGCAGTATTTT.

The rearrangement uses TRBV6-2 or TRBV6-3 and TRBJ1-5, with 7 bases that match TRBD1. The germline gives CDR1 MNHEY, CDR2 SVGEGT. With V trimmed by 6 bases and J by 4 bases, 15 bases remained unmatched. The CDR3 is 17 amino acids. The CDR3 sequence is CASSLRDSVFWNQPQHF. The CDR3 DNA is TGTGCCAGCAGCCTCCGGGACAGCGTCTTTTGGAATCAGCCCCAGCATTTT.

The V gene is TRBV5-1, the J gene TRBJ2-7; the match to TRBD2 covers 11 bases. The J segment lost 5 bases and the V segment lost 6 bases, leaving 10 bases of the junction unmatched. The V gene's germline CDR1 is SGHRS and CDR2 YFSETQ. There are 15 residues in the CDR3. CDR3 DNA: TGCGCCAGCACCCAGCAAGGTAGCGGGAGGGACGAGCAGTACTTC. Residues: CASTQQGSGRDEQYF.

This CDR3 is CASGHRGHTEAFF. CDR3 nucleotide sequence: TGTGCCAGCGGTCACAGGGGTCATACTGAAGCTTTCTTT. This chain links TRBV6-5 with TRBJ1-1, with TRBD1 matching over 7 bases. The CDR3 sequence is 13 residues long. Germline loops: CDR1 MNHEY, CDR2 SVGAGI. The V gene end was trimmed by 8 bases and the J gene end by 5 bases; junction bases not matched to a gene: 8.

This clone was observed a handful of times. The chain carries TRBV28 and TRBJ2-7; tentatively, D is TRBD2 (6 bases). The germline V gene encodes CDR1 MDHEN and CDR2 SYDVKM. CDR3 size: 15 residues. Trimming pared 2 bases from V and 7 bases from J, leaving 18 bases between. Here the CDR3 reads CASSLNRGRSGEQYF. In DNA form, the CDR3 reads TGTGCCAGCAGTTTAAATCGTGGGAGGAGCGGTGAGCAGTACTTC.

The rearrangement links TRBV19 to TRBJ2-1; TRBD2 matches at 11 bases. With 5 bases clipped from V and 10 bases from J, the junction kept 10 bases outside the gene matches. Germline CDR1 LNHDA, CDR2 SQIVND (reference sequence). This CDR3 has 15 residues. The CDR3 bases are TGTGCCAGTAGTCCGCCCCGGGGACTAGCGGTAGAGCAGTTCTTC. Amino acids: CASSPPRGLAVEQFF.

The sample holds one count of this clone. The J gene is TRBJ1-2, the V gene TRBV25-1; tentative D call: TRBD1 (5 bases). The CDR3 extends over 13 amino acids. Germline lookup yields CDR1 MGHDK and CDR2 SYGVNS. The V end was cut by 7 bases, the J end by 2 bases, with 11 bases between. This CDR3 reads CASISPGNYGYTF. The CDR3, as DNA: TGTGCCAGCATAAGTCCAGGGAACTATGGCTACACCTTC.

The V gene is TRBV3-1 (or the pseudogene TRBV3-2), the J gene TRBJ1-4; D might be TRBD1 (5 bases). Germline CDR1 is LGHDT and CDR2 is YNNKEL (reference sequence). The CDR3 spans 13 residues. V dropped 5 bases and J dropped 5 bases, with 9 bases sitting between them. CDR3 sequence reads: CASSSRQNEKLFF. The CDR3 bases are TGTGCCAGCAGCTCCCGACAGAATGAAAAACTGTTTTTT.

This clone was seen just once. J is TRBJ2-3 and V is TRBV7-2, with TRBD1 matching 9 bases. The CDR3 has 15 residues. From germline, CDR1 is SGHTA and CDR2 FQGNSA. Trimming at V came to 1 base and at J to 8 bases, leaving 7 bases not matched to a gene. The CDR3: CASSLGTGAQGTQYF. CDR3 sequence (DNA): TGTGCCAGCAGCTTAGGGACAGGGGCACAAGGTACGCAGTATTTT.

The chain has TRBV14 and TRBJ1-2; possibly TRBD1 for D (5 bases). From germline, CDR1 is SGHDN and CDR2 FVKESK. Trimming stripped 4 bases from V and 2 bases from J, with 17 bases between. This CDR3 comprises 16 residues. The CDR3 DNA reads TGTGCCAGCAGCCCAGGGATGTCTTCCGGAAACTATGGCTACACCTTC. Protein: CASSPGMSSGNYGYTF.

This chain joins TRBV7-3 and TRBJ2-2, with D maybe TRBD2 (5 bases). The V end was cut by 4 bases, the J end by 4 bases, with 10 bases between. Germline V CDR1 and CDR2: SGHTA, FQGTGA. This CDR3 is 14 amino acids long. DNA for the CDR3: TGTGCCAGCAGCTCCGGTGGGAGCACCGGGGAGCTGTTTTTT. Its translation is CASSSGGSTGELFF.

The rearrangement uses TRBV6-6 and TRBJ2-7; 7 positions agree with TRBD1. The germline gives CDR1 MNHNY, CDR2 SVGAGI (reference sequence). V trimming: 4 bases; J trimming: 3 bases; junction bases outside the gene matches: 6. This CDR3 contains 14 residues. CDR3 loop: CASSSDRVGYEQYF. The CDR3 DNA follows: TGTGCCAGCAGTTCAGACAGGGTTGGCTACGAGCAGTACTTC.

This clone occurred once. CDR3 bases: TGCGCCAGCAGTGGATCGGGGATTAACTATGGCTACACCTTC. As protein: CASSGSGINYGYTF. The chain carries TRBV10-2 and TRBJ1-2; D not certain. CDR3 size: 14 residues. V gave up 4 bases and J gave up 1 base, with 10 bases separating them. Germline CDR1 WSHSY, CDR2 SAAADI.

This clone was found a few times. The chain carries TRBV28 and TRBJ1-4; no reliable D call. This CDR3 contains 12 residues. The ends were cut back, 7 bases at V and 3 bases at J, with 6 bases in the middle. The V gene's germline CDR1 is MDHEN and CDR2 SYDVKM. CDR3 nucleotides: TGTGCCAGCAACAGACCTAATGAAAAACTGTTTTTT. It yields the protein CASNRPNEKLFF.

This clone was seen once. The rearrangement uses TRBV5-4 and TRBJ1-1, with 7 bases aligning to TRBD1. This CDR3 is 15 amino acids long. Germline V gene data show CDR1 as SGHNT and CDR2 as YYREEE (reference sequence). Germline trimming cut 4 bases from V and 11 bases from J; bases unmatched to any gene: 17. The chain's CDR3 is CASSGITGASKEAFF. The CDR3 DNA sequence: TGTGCCAGCAGCGGAATTACAGGGGCCTCTAAGGAGGCTTTCTTT.

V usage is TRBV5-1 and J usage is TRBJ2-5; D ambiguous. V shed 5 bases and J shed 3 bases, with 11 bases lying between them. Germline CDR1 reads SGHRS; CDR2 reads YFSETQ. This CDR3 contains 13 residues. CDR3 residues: CASSPHLKETQYF. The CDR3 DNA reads TGCGCCAGCAGTCCCCACCTAAAAGAGACCCAGTACTTC.

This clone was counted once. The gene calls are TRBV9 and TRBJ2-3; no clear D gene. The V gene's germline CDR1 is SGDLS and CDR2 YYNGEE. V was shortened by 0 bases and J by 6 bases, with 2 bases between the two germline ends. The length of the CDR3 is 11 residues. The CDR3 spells CASSVADTQYF. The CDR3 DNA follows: TGTGCCAGCAGCGTAGCGGATACGCAGTATTTT.

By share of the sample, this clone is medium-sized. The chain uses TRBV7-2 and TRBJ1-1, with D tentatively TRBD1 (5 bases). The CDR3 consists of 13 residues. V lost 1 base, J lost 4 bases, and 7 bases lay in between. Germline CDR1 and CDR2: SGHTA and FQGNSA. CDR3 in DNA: TGTGCCAGCAGCTTAGACAGGAGCACTGAAGCTTTCTTT. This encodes CASSLDRSTEAFF. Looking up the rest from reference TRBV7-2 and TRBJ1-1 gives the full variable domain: GAGVSQSPSNKVTEKGKDVELRCDPISGHTALYWYRQSLGQGLEFLIYFQGNSAPDKSGLPSDRFSAERTGGSVSTLTIQRTQQEDSAVYLCASSLDRSTEAFFGQGTRLTVV.